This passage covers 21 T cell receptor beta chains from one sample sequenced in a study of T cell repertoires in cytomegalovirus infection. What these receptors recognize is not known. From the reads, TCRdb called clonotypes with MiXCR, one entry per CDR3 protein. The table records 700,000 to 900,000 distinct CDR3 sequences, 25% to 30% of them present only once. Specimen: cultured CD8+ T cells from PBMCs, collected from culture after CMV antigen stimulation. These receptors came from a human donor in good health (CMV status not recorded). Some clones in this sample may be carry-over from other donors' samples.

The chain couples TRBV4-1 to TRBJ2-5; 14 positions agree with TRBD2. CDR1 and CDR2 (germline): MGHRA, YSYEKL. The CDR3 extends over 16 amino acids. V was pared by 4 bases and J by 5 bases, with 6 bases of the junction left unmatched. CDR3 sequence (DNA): TGCGCCAGCAGCCCGGGACTAGCGGGGGCCAGTGAGACCCAGTACTTC. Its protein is CASSPGLAGASETQYF.

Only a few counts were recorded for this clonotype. Here the CDR3 DNA reads TGTGCCAGCAGCCCAAGGATGATCGGAGAGGCGAACACTGAAGCTTTCTTT. Translated, it gives CASSPRMIGEANTEAFF. V usage is TRBV7-8 and J usage is TRBJ1-1; no definite D call. The germline V gene has CDR1 SGHVS and CDR2 FQNEAQ. The V gene lost 5 bases and the J gene lost 1 base, with 20 bases spanning the gap. The length of the CDR3 is 17 residues.

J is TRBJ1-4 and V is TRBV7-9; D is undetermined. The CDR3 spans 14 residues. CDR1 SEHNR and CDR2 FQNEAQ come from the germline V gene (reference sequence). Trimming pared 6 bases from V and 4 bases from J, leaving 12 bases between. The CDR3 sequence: CASSPPGFNEKLFF. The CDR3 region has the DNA TGTGCCAGCAGTCCACCGGGATTTAATGAAAAACTGTTTTTT.

The DNA for the CDR3 is TGCAGCGTAGTCCTCTACAGGGCGGGGGGTTCCTACGAGCAGTACTTC. This codes for CSVVLYRAGGSYEQYF. The chain recombines TRBV29-1 with TRBJ2-7, with 8 bases aligning to TRBD2. The CDR3 is 16 residues long. Trimming at V came to 6 bases and at J to 1 base, leaving 14 bases not matched to a gene. Germline V CDR1 and CDR2: SQVTM, ANQGSEA.

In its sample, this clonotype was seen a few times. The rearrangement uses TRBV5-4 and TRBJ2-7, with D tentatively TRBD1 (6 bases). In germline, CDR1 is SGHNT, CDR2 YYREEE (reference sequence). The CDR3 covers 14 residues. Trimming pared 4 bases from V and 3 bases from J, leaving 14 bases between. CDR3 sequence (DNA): TGTGCCAGCAGCATGGACAGTCTTGGCTACGAGCAGTACTTC. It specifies CASSMDSLGYEQYF. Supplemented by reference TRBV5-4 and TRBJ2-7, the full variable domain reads ETGVTQSPTHLIKTRGQQVTLRCSSQSGHNTVSWYQQALGQGPQFIFQYYREEENGRGNFPPRFSGLQFPNYSSELNVNALELDDSALYLCASSMDSLGYEQYFGPGTRLTVT.

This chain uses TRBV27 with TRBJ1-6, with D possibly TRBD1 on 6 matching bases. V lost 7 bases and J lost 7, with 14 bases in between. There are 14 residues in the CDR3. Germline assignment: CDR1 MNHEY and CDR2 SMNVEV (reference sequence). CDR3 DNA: TGTGCCAGCACAGTGGGGGGCGAAAATTCACCCCTCCACTTT. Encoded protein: CASTVGGENSPLHF.

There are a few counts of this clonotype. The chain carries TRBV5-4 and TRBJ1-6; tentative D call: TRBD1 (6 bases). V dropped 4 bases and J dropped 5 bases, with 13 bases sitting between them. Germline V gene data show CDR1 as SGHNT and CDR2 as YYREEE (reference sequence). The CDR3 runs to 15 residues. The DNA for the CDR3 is TGTGCCAGCAGCCCGACAGGCTTGGATAATTCACCCCTCCACTTT. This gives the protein CASSPTGLDNSPLHF.

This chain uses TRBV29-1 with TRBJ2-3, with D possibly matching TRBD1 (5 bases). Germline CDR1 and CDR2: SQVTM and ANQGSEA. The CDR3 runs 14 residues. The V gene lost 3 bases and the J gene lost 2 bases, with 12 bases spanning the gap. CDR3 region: CSVDPGKATDTQYF. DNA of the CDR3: TGCAGCGTTGACCCAGGGAAGGCCACAGATACGCAGTATTTT.

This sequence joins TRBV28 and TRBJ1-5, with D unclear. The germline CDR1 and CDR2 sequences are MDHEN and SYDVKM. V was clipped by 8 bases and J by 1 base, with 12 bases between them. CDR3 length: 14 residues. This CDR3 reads CASLQDGSNQPQHF. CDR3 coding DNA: TGTGCCAGCCTCCAGGACGGGAGCAATCAGCCCCAGCATTTT.

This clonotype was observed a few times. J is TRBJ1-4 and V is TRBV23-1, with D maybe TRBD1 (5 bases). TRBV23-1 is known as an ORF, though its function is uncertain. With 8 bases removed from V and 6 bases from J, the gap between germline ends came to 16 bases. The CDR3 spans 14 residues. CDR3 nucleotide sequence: TGCGCCAGCCGGACGGGGCGGTCGGATGAAAAACTGTTTTTT. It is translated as CASRTGRSDEKLFF.

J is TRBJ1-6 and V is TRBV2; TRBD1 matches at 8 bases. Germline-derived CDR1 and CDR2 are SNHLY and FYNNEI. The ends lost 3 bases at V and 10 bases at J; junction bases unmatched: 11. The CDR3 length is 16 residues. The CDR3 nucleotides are TGTGCCAGCAGTGAGCGGCCCGGGACAGGAGGATCACCCCTCCACTTT. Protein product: CASSERPGTGGSPLHF.

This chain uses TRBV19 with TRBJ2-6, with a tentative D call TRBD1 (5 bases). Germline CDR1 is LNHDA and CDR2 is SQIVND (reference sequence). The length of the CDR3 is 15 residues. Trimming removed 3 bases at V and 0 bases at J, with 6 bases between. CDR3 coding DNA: TGTGCCAGTAGTATTACAGGCTCTGGGGCCAACGTCCTGACTTTC. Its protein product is CASSITGSGANVLTF.

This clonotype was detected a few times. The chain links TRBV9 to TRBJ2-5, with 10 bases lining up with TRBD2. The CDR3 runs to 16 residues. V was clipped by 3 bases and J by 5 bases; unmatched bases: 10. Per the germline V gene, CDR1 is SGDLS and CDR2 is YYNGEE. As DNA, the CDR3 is TGTGCCAGCAGCGAGTTCAGCGGGGGGGTAGGGGAGACCCAGTACTTC. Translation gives CASSEFSGGVGETQYF.

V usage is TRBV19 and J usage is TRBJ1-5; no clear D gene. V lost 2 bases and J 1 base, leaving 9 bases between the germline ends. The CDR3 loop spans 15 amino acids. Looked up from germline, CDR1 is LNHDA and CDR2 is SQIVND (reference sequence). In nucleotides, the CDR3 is TGTGCCAGTAGTATACGCAGGTCGAGCAATCAGCCCCAGCATTTT. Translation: CASSIRRSSNQPQHF. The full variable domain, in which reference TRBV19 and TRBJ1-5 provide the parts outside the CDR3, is DGGITQSPKYLFRKEGQNVTLSCEQNLNHDAMYWYRQDPGQGLRLIYYSQIVNDFQKGDIAEGYSVSREKKESFPLTVTSAQKNPTAFYLCASSIRRSSNQPQHFGDGTRLSIL.

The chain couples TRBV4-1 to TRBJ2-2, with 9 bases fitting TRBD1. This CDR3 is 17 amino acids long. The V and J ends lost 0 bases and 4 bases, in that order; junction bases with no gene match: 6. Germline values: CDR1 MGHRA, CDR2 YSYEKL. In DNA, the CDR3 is TGCGCCAGCAGCCAAGATATGGGACAGGGTGCCACCGGGGAGCTGTTTTTT. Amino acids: CASSQDMGQGATGELFF.

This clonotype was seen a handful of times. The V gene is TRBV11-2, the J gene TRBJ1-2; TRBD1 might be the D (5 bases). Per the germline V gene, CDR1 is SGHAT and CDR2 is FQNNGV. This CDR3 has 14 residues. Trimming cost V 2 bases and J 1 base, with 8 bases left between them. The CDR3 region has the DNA TGTGCCAGCAGCTTACGGGGGATTAACTATGGCTACACCTTC. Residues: CASSLRGINYGYTF.

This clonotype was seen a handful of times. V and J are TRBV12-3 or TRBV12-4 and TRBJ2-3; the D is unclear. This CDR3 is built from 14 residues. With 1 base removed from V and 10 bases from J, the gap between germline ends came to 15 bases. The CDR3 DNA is TGTGCCAGCAGTTTAGGACCCTACTCAGGTGCGCAGTATTTT. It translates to CASSLGPYSGAQYF.

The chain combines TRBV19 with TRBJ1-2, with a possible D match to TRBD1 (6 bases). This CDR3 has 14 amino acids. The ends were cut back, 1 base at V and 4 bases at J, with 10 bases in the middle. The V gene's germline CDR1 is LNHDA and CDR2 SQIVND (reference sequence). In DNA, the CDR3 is TGTGCCAGTAGTATAGCCGCGACAGGCTATGGCTACACCTTC. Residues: CASSIAATGYGYTF.

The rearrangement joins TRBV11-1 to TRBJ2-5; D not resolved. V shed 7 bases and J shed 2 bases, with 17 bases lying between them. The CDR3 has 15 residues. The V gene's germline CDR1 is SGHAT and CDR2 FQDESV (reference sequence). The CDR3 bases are TGTGCCAGCACACGAGATGACGGAATTCAAGAGACCCAGTACTTC. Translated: CASTRDDGIQETQYF.

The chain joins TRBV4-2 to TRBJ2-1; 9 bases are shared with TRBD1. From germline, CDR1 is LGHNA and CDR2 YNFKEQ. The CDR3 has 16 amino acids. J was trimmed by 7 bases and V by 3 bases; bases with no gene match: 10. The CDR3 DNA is TGTGCCAGCAGCCAGGTGGGACAGGGAGGAGAGAATGAGCAGTTCTTC. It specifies CASSQVGQGGENEQFF.

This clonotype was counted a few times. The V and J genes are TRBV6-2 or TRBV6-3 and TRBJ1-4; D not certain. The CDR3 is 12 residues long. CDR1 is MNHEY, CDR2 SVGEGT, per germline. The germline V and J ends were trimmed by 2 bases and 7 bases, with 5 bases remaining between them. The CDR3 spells CASSYAVEKLFF. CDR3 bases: TGTGCCAGCAGTTACGCCGTTGAAAAACTGTTTTTT.